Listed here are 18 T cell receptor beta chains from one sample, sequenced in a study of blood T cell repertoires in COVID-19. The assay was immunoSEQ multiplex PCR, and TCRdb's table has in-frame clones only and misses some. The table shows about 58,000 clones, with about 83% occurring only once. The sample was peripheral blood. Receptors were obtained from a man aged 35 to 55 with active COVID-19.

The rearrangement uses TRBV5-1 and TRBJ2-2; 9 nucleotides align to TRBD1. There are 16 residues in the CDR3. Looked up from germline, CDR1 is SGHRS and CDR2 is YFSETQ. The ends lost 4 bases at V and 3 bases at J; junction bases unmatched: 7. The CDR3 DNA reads TGCGCCAGCAGCAAACCGGGACAGGGATACACCGGGGAGCTGTTTTTT. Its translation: CASSKPGQGYTGELFF.

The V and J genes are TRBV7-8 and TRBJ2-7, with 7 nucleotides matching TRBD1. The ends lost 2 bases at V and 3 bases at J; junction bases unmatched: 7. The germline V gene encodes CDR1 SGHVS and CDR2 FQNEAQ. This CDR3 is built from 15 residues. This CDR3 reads CASSLRQGLLYEQYF. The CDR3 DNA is TGTGCCAGCAGCTTAAGACAGGGTCTACTCTACGAGCAGTACTTC.

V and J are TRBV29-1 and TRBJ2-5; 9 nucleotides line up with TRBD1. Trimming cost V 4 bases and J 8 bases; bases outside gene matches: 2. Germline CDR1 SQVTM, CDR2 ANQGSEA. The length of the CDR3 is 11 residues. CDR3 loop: CSVGTGETQYF. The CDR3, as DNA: TGCAGCGTTGGGACAGGGGAAACCCAGTACTTC.

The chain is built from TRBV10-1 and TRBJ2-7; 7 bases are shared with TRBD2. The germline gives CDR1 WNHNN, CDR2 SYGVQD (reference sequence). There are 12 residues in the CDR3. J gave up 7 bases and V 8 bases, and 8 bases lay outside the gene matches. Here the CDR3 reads CASSSGTGEQYF. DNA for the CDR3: TGCGCCAGCTCCAGCGGGACCGGGGAGCAGTACTTC.

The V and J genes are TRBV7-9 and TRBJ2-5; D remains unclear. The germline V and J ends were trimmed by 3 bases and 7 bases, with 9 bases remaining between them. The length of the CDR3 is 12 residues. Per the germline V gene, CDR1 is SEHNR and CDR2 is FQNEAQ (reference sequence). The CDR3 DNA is TGTGCCAGCAGCTTCCAGAGAGGGACCCAGTACTTC. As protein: CASSFQRGTQYF.

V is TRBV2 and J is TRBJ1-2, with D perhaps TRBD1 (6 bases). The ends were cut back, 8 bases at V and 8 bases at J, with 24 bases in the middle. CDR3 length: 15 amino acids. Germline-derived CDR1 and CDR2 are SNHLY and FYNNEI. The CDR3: CASAGGPRGPGGYTF. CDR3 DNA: TGTGCCAGCGCTGGGGGTCCCAGGGGCCCAGGGGGCTACACCTTC.

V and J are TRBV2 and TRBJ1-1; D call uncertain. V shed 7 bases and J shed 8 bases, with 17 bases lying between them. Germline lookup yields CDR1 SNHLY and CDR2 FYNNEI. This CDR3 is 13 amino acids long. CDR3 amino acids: CASIRVAGEEAFF. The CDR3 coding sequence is TGTGCCAGCATCCGGGTTGCCGGGGAAGAAGCTTTCTTT.

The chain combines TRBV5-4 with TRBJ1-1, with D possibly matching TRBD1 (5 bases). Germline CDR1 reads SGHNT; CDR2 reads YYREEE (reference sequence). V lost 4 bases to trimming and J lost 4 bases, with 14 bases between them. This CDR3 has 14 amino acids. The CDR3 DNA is TGTGCCAGCAGCGGAGGGGTGACGGGCACTGAAGCTTTCTTT. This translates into CASSGGVTGTEAFF.

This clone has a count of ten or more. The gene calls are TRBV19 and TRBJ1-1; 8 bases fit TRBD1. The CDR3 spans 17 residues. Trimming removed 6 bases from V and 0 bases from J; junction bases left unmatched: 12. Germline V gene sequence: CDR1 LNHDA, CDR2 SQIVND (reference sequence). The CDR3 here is CASSTRRTGPMNTEAFF. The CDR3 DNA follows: TGTGCCAGTAGCACCCGAAGGACAGGGCCCATGAACACTGAAGCTTTCTTT.

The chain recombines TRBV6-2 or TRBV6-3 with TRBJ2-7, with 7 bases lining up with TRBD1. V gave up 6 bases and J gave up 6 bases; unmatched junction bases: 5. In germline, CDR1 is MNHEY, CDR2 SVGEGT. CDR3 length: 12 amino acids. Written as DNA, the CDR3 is TGTGCCAGCAGCCGGACAGGTCGCGAGCAGTACTTC. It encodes CASSRTGREQYF.

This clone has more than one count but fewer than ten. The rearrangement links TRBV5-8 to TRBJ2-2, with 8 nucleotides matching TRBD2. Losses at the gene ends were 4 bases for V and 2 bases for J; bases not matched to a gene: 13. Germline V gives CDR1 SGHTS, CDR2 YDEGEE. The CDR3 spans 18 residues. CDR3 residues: CASSDQSGTRGNTGELFF. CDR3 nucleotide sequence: TGTGCCAGCAGCGACCAATCCGGGACTAGAGGAAACACCGGGGAGCTGTTTTTT. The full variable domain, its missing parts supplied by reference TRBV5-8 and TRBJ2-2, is EAGVTQSPTHLIKTRGQQATLRCSPISGHTSVYWYQQALGLGLQFLLWYDEGEERNRGNFPPRFSGRQFPNYSSELNVNALELEDSALYLCASSDQSGTRGNTGELFFGEGSRLTVL.

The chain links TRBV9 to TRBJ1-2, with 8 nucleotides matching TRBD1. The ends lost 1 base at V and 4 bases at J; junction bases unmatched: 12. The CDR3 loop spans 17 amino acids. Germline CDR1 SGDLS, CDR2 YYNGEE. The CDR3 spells CASSVRGGQDRAYGYTF. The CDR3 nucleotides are TGTGCCAGCAGCGTAAGGGGGGGACAGGACCGGGCCTATGGCTACACCTTC.

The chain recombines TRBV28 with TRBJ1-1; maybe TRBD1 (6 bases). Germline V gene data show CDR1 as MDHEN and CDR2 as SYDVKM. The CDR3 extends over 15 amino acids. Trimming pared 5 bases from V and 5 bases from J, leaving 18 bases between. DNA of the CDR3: TGTGCCAGCAGTCCCCCTACAGGGATCAAAACTGAAGCTTTCTTT. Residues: CASSPPTGIKTEAFF.

CDR3 protein: CASSKGPGGNYEQYF. CDR3 nucleotides: TGTGCCAGCAGCAAAGGCCCAGGGGGGAACTACGAGCAGTACTTC. The chain is built from TRBV21-1 and TRBJ2-7; the table names TRBD1, a call not compared with the DNA. TRBV21-1 is a pseudogene segment. This CDR3 has 15 amino acids.

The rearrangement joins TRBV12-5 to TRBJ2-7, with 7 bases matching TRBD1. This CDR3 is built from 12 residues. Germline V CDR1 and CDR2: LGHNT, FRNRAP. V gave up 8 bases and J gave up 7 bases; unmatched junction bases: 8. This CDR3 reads CASSGQGEEQYF. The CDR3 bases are TGTGCTAGTTCCGGTCAGGGGGAAGAGCAGTACTTC.

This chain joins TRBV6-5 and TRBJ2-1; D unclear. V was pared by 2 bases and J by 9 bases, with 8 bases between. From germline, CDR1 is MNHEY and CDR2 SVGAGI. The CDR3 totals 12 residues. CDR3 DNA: TGTGCCAGCAGTTACGTTCGAGGTGAGCAGTTCTTC. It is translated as CASSYVRGEQFF.

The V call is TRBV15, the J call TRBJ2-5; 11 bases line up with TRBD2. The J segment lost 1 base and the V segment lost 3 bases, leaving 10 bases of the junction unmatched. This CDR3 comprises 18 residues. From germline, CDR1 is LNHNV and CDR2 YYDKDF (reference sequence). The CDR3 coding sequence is TGTGCCACCAGCAGTCCCCTTTCCGGGACTAGCGGCCAAGAGACCCAGTACTTC. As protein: CATSSPLSGTSGQETQYF.

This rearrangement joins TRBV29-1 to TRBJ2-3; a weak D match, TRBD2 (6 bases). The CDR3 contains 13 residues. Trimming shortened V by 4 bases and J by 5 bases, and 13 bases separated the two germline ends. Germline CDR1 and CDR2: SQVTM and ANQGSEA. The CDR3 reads CSVGFGSGDTQYF. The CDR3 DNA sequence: TGCAGCGTTGGTTTCGGGAGTGGAGATACGCAGTATTTT.